The 29 T cell receptor beta chains reported below all come from one sample, sequenced in a study of T-cell memory formation after mild COVID-19. TCRdb re-called the 5' RACE reads through MiXCR, storing one row per CDR3 protein. The repertoire includes some 350,000 distinct CDR3 sequences, around 15% of them detected once, and about a fifth sits in the top ten. Input material: PBMCs or a T cell subset sorted from them (not recorded which). All receptors come from a man between 18 and 29 years old who had mild COVID-19 (a few samples of this study predate the infection). Cell type and time point are not known.

The table lists this clonotype with a few counts. This chain joins TRBV7-2 and TRBJ1-2; D call uncertain. Germline V gene data show CDR1 as SGHTA and CDR2 as FQGNSA. The CDR3 spans 16 residues. Trimming removed 1 base from V and 1 base from J, with 13 bases in between. The CDR3 DNA sequence: TGTGCCAGCAGCTTAGGGGCAGCTAAACTTAACTATGGCTACACCTTC. Protein product: CASSLGAAKLNYGYTF.

V gene TRBV24-1 combines with J gene TRBJ2-2; D is ambiguous. Germline V lookup: CDR1 KGHDR, CDR2 SFDVKD. V was shortened by 0 bases and J by 0 bases, with 7 bases between the two germline ends. The CDR3 contains 16 residues. The CDR3 protein is CATSDLEQPNTGELFF. CDR3 DNA: TGTGCCACCAGTGATTTGGAACAGCCGAACACCGGGGAGCTGTTTTTT.

This clonotype was seen only a few times. This chain links TRBV20-1 with TRBJ2-5; the D gene is possibly TRBD1 (7 bases). This CDR3 comprises 13 residues. Germline V gene lookup returns CDR1 DFQATT and CDR2 SNEGSKA (reference sequence). V was shortened by 2 bases and J by 5 bases, with 12 bases between the two germline ends. CDR3 nucleotide sequence: TGCAGTGCTAGAAGGACAGGAGGGGAGACCCAGTACTTC. Residues: CSARRTGGETQYF.

This clonotype was detected a few times. The V gene is TRBV4-3, the J gene TRBJ2-1, with 11 bases aligning to TRBD2. The CDR3 is 15 residues long. Germline CDR1 is LGHNA and CDR2 is YSLEER. Trimming removed 1 base from V and 7 bases from J; junction bases left unmatched: 3. The CDR3 region is CASSQVGTSGNEQFF. DNA for the CDR3: TGCGCCAGCAGCCAAGTGGGGACTAGCGGAAATGAGCAGTTCTTC.

The V call is TRBV7-3, the J call TRBJ2-1, with D hard to call. Trimming stripped 4 bases from V and 6 bases from J, with 10 bases between. Germline CDR1 reads SGHTA; CDR2 reads FQGTGA. The CDR3 has 13 amino acids. Written as DNA, the CDR3 is TGTGCCAGCAGCTCCCCCGGTTTCAATGAGCAGTTCTTC. Translation: CASSSPGFNEQFF.

This chain uses TRBV10-3 with TRBJ1-2; possibly TRBD1 for D (6 bases). V was shortened by 8 bases and J by 3 bases, with 19 bases between the two germline ends. The germline CDR1 and CDR2 sequences are ENHRY and SYGVKD. The CDR3 contains 15 residues. This CDR3 is CAIPLAGQGYYGYTF. The CDR3 region has the DNA TGTGCCATCCCTCTTGCGGGGCAGGGGTACTATGGCTACACCTTC.

The gene calls are TRBV7-9 and TRBJ2-5, with D perhaps matching TRBD1 (5 bases). V lost 4 bases and J 7 bases, leaving 13 bases between the germline ends. The CDR3 sequence is 13 residues long. Germline CDR1 is SEHNR and CDR2 is FQNEAQ (reference sequence). This CDR3 reads CASSSDSMGTQYF. Written as DNA, the CDR3 is TGTGCCAGCAGCTCCGACAGTATGGGGACCCAGTACTTC. Filled out from reference TRBV7-9 and TRBJ2-5, the complete variable domain reads DTGVSQNPRHKITKRGQNVTFRCDPISEHNRLYWYRQTLGQGPEFLTYFQNEAQLEKSRLLSDRFSAERPKGSFSTLEIQRTEQGDSAMYLCASSSDSMGTQYFGPGTRLLVL.

The chain has TRBV9 and TRBJ2-7; perhaps TRBD2 as D (6 bases). CDR1 and CDR2 from the germline V gene are SGDLS and YYNGEE. This CDR3 is 13 amino acids long. V was cut by 6 bases and J by 1 base, with 11 bases left in between. The CDR3 sequence is CASILGLSYEQYF. The CDR3 DNA reads TGTGCCAGCATCCTCGGACTATCCTACGAGCAGTACTTC.

V usage is TRBV28 and J usage is TRBJ1-4; D remains ambiguous. The V gene lost 6 bases and the J gene lost 5 bases, with 10 bases spanning the gap. The CDR3 length is 13 residues. Per the germline V gene, CDR1 is MDHEN and CDR2 is SYDVKM. The CDR3 loop is CASSPHGNEKLFF. The CDR3 DNA sequence: TGTGCCAGCAGCCCCCATGGGAATGAAAAACTGTTTTTT. The variable domain in full, with the rest retrieved from reference TRBV28 and TRBJ1-4, is DVKVTQSSRYLVKRTGEKVFLECVQDMDHENMFWYRQDPGLGLRLIYFSYDVKMKEKGDIPEGYSVSREKKERFSLILESASTNQTSMYLCASSPHGNEKLFFGSGTQLSVL.

The V call is TRBV4-1, the J call TRBJ2-1; TRBD2 matches at 11 bases. Germline V gives CDR1 MGHRA, CDR2 YSYEKL. Trimming cost V 1 base and J 8 bases; bases outside gene matches: 7. This CDR3 region has 16 residues. CDR3 DNA sequence: TGCGCCAGCAGCCAAGCCGATACTAGCGGGAGTTATGAGCAGTTCTTC. Translation: CASSQADTSGSYEQFF.

V and J are TRBV7-9 and TRBJ1-1; TRBD1 matches at 11 bases. The J segment lost 5 bases and the V segment lost 4 bases, leaving 6 bases of the junction unmatched. Germline-derived CDR1 and CDR2 are SEHNR and FQNEAQ (reference sequence). This CDR3 comprises 15 residues. This CDR3 reads CASSYGQGARTEAFF. CDR3 nucleotide sequence: TGTGCCAGCAGCTACGGACAGGGGGCGCGGACTGAAGCTTTCTTT.

At least ten counts were recorded for this clonotype. The J gene is TRBJ2-7, the V gene TRBV10-3, with 11 bases aligning to TRBD1. The length of the CDR3 is 14 residues. After removal of 4 bases from V and 5 bases from J, the junction contained 4 bases not matched to a gene. From germline, CDR1 is ENHRY and CDR2 SYGVKD. CDR3 nucleotides: TGTGCCATCAGTGGAGGACAGGGGGCAAACGAGCAGTACGTC. This translates into CAISGGQGANEQYV.

In this sample, this clonotype turned up a few times. The gene calls are TRBV29-1 and TRBJ2-3, with 10 bases that match TRBD1. The CDR3 is 15 amino acids. Germline trimming cut 0 bases from V and 3 bases from J; bases unmatched to any gene: 3. The germline gives CDR1 SQVTM, CDR2 ANQGSEA. The CDR3 here is CSVEEGTGETDTQYF. The CDR3 nucleotides read TGCAGCGTTGAAGAGGGGACAGGGGAAACAGATACGCAGTATTTT.

In this sample, this clonotype turned up many times. The chain joins TRBV12-3 or TRBV12-4 to TRBJ2-5; the D is unclear. The CDR3 runs to 13 residues. The V and J ends lost 3 bases and 3 bases respectively, with 8 bases between them. CDR3 region: CASSLSEKETQYF. The DNA for the CDR3 is TGTGCCAGCAGTTTGTCAGAGAAAGAGACCCAGTACTTC.

This clonotype came up a few times. The chain has TRBV9 and TRBJ2-1, with TRBD2 identical over 9 bases. V lost 1 base and J lost 9; bases outside the gene matches: 20. The CDR3 consists of 19 residues. Germline CDR1 reads SGDLS; CDR2 reads YYNGEE. CDR3 nucleotides: TGTGCCAGCAGCGTAACCCCGTCGCGGGGGGGCGTCGGGTCGGGTGAGCAGTTCTTC. Its protein product is CASSVTPSRGGVGSGEQFF.

In its sample, this clonotype was seen a few times. The genes are TRBV19 and TRBJ2-1; 9 positions match TRBD1. This CDR3 region has 16 residues. V shed 2 bases, J shed 2 bases, and the junction held 4 bases outside the gene matches. Per germline, CDR1 LNHDA and CDR2 SQIVND (reference sequence). This CDR3 reads CASSISGQGTYNEQFF. The CDR3 DNA sequence: TGTGCCAGTAGTATATCGGGACAGGGCACCTACAATGAGCAGTTCTTC.

The chain joins TRBV7-2 to TRBJ1-1; D gene uncertain. The germline CDR1 and CDR2 sequences are SGHTA and FQGNSA. Deletions cut 2 bases from V and 4 bases from J, with 14 bases between. The CDR3 loop spans 15 amino acids. CDR3 nucleotide sequence: TGTGCCAGCAGCTTAAGGCAGGCAGTGAGCACTGAAGCTTTCTTT. Translation gives CASSLRQAVSTEAFF.

This clonotype was picked up a small number of times. The V gene is TRBV6-5, the J gene TRBJ1-1; possible D gene TRBD1, 6 bases. In germline, CDR1 is MNHEY, CDR2 SVGAGI. With 3 bases removed from V and 5 bases from J, the gap between germline ends came to 10 bases. The CDR3 has 13 amino acids. In DNA, the CDR3 is TGTGCCAGCAGTTATGGAGGGGGGACTGAAGCTTTCTTT. This codes for CASSYGGGTEAFF.

This clonotype has a handful of counts. The CDR3 loop reads CASSLGGHSPLHF. The CDR3 coding sequence is TGTGCCAGCAGCTTAGGCGGTCATTCACCCCTCCACTTT. The chain recombines TRBV7-9 with TRBJ1-6; D call uncertain. Germline CDR1 and CDR2: SEHNR and FQNEAQ (reference sequence). Trimming pared 1 base from V and 8 bases from J, leaving 6 bases between. CDR3 length: 13 residues.

The chain recombines TRBV3-1 with TRBJ1-2; 7 bases fit TRBD1. Germline CDR1 is LGHDT and CDR2 is YNNKEL (reference sequence). The CDR3 totals 14 residues. The J segment lost 4 bases and the V segment lost 0 bases, leaving 2 bases of the junction unmatched. The CDR3 DNA reads as TGTGCCAGCAGCCAAGAAGGGACAGTCTATGGCTACACCTTC. Protein product: CASSQEGTVYGYTF.

The rearrangement joins TRBV7-2 to TRBJ1-2; 7 bases are shared with TRBD1. V dropped 5 bases and J dropped 4; count of bases not matched to a gene: 7. In germline, CDR1 is SGHTA, CDR2 FQGNSA. The CDR3 has 14 amino acids. The CDR3 reads CASSPPRTGYGYTF. CDR3 in DNA: TGTGCCAGCAGCCCGCCCCGGACAGGCTATGGCTACACCTTC.

The sample holds a few counts of this clonotype. V and J are TRBV7-9 and TRBJ2-7; D may match TRBD1 or TRBD2 (5 bases each). The CDR3 length is 10 residues. Germline CDR1 reads SEHNR; CDR2 reads FQNEAQ (reference sequence). V was clipped by 8 bases and J by 3 bases, with 5 bases between them. CDR3 bases: TGTGCCAGCGGGGGCTACGAGCAGTACTTC. Translated: CASGGYEQYF.

CDR3 coding DNA: TGTGCCAGCAGTCGGACTAGCGGGGTGACGACCCAGTACTTC. Translation: CASSRTSGVTTQYF. The chain combines TRBV6-5 with TRBJ2-5, with 12 bases aligning to TRBD2. Looked up from germline, CDR1 is MNHEY and CDR2 is SVGAGI. V was clipped by 5 bases and J by 7 bases; unmatched bases: 5. The CDR3 length is 14 residues.

This clonotype was observed a few times. This chain uses TRBV30 with TRBJ2-5; no clear D. CDR3 size: 11 residues. The germline V and J ends were trimmed by 1 base and 2 bases, with 2 bases remaining between them. The germline V gene has CDR1 GTSNPN and CDR2 SVGIG (reference sequence). The CDR3 reads CAWSGQETQYF. CDR3 coding DNA: TGTGCCTGGAGTGGGCAAGAGACCCAGTACTTC.

This chain links TRBV30 with TRBJ2-5, with no clear D. V lost 0 bases and J 3 bases, leaving 14 bases between the germline ends. The CDR3 loop spans 15 amino acids. Looked up from germline, CDR1 is GTSNPN and CDR2 is SVGIG (reference sequence). DNA of the CDR3: TGTGCCTGGAGTGTACAGCCACCCCAGGAAGAGACCCAGTACTTC. The encoded protein is CAWSVQPPQEETQYF. The complete variable domain, with remaining parts taken from reference TRBV30 and TRBJ2-5, reads SQTIHQWPATLVQPVGSPLSLECTVEGTSNPNLYWYRQAAGRGLQLLFYSVGIGQISSEVPQNLSASRPQDRQFILSSKKLLLSDSGFYLCAWSVQPPQEETQYFGPGTRLLVL.

This clonotype was found a few times. CDR3 bases: TGTGCCAGCAGGCAGACTAGCGGGGGACTATTAGAGCAGTACTTC. It yields the protein CASRQTSGGLLEQYF. J is TRBJ2-7 and V is TRBV13, with 12 bases aligning to TRBD2. V shed 6 bases and J 7 bases; nucleotides not matched to a gene: 10. The CDR3 runs 15 residues. CDR1 is PRHDT and CDR2 is FYEKMQ in the germline V gene (reference sequence). The full variable domain, with the rest looked up from reference TRBV13 and TRBJ2-7, is AAGVIQSPRHLIKEKRETATLKCYPIPRHDTVYWYQQGPGQDPQFLISFYEKMQSDKGSIPDRFSAQQFSDYHSELNMSSLELGDSALYFCASRQTSGGLLEQYFGPGTRLTVT.

This clonotype was detected only a few times. This chain joins TRBV6-1 and TRBJ2-7; D is perhaps TRBD1 (5 bases). Germline values: CDR1 MNHNS, CDR2 SASEGT. This CDR3 has 12 residues. Trimming stripped 8 bases from V and 7 bases from J, with 15 bases between. As DNA, the CDR3 is TGTGCCAGCCCCTCAGGGATCCGGGAGCAGTACGTC. Encoded protein: CASPSGIREQYV.

The chain has TRBV14 and TRBJ2-2; maybe TRBD1 (5 bases). V was cut by 4 bases and J by 7 bases, with 22 bases left in between. The germline CDR1 and CDR2 sequences are SGHDN and FVKESK. The CDR3 is made up of 17 amino acids. The CDR3: CASSRGGRRGSDGELFF. DNA of the CDR3: TGTGCCAGCAGCCGAGGCGGCAGAAGGGGCTCGGACGGGGAGCTGTTTTTT.

V and J are TRBV7-2 and TRBJ1-2; D might be TRBD1 (6 bases). Germline assignment: CDR1 SGHTA and CDR2 FQGNSA. The CDR3 sequence is 13 residues long. The V and J ends lost 3 bases and 6 bases respectively, with 11 bases between them. The CDR3 reads CASSFGGPDGYTF. As DNA, the CDR3 is TGTGCCAGCAGCTTTGGGGGGCCCGATGGCTACACCTTC.